This T cell receptor (beta chain) was retrieved from a study of OX40 agonist ivuxolimab in advanced cancers. Points from the study as a whole: In the 0.1 to 3.0 mg/kg range, CD4+ and CD8+ blood T cells had expanded clonally by week 6. CD8+ T cells averaged more expanded clones than CD4+. It was also the case that some nonresponders had low normalized T-cell clonal expansion.

This CDR3 comprises 16 residues. The trim removed 0 bases at V and 10 bases at J, leaving 9 bases unmatched. CDR1 SGHKS and CDR2 YYEKEE come from the germline V gene (reference sequence). Comment on this clone: Its antigen is undetermined.

Autoimmune disease history or systemic immunosuppression led to patients being barred. Produced via immunoSEQ multiplex PCR; TCRdb's table is partial and in-frame only. The table records more than 9,500 clones, approximately 92% of them present only once. The sequence was collected from an adult with an advanced solid tumor such as melanoma, head and neck, liver or kidney cancer. The specimen comprised CD4+ or CD8+ T cells sorted from blood, sampled in a trial of the OX40 agonist ivuxolimab. The V and J genes are TRBV5-5 and TRBJ2-3; 12 bases are shared with TRBD2. CDR3 sequence reads: CASSLELTSGRVAQYF. The DNA of the CDR3 is TGTGCCAGCAGCTTGGAACTGACTAGCGGGAGAGTTGCGCAGTATTTT.